This passage covers 13 T cell receptor beta chains from one sample sequenced in a study of OX40 agonist ivuxolimab in advanced cancers. Clones were sequenced by immunoSEQ multiplex PCR, and TCRdb holds only the in-frame ones, with some missing. The repertoire holds tens of thousands of clones, with roughly 88% as singletons. The sample consisted of CD4+ or CD8+ T cells sorted from blood, taken in a trial of the OX40 agonist ivuxolimab. The source is an adult with an advanced solid tumor such as melanoma, head and neck, liver or kidney cancer.

This clone appeared once. This chain links TRBV21-1 with TRBJ2-7; TRBD1 is the table's D call and was not checked against the DNA. TRBV21-1 is a pseudogene. CDR3 size: 14 residues. CDR3 region: CASRFRDTRYEQYF. Written as DNA, the CDR3 is TGTGCCAGCAGATTCCGGGACACCCGCTACGAGCAGTACTTC.

V and J are TRBV18 and TRBJ2-3, with TRBD2 as a possible D gene (5 bases). Trimming removed 0 bases from V and 1 base from J, with 14 bases in between. The CDR3 runs to 17 residues. Germline CDR1 KGHSH, CDR2 LQKENI. The CDR3 DNA reads TGTGCCAGCTCACCACCTCGCTGGGTAGCGCGCACAGATACGCAGTATTTT. This encodes CASSPPRWVARTDTQYF.

The V gene is TRBV2, the J gene TRBJ2-7, with D perhaps TRBD1 (6 bases). This CDR3 comprises 15 residues. The germline gives CDR1 SNHLY, CDR2 FYNNEI. Trimming removed 5 bases at V and 5 bases at J, with 19 bases between. The CDR3 DNA sequence: TGTGCCAGCAGTAGAGAGCTACAGGGAAACGACGAGCAGTACTTC. Translating it yields CASSRELQGNDEQYF. The full variable domain, its missing parts supplied by reference TRBV2 and TRBJ2-7, is EPEVTQTPSHQVTQMGQEVILRCVPISNHLYFYWYRQILGQKVEFLVSFYNNEISEKSEIFDDQFSVERPDGSNFTLKIRSTKLEDSAMYFCASSRELQGNDEQYFGPGTRLTVT.

This clone was counted a single time. CDR3 DNA: TGTGCCAGCAGTGAAGCCGGACACGAGACCCAGTACTTC. Protein product: CASSEAGHETQYF. The chain carries TRBV6-1 and TRBJ2-5; a weak D match, TRBD1 (5 bases). This CDR3 has 13 amino acids. CDR1 and CDR2 (germline): MNHNS, SASEGT. V shed 0 bases and J shed 5 bases, with 7 bases lying between them.

This chain connects TRBV6-5 to TRBJ2-1, with unresolved D. Between the trimmed V and J ends, which lost 6 bases and 0 bases, there was a span of 12 bases. Germline V gene lookup returns CDR1 MNHEY and CDR2 SVGAGI. This CDR3 spans 15 amino acids. Here the CDR3 DNA reads TGTGCCAGCAGGATAGACTGGAGCTCCTACAATGAGCAGTTCTTC. Translation gives CASRIDWSSYNEQFF.

The V and J genes are TRBV6-5 and TRBJ1-2; a possible D gene is TRBD1 (5 bases). The germline V gene has CDR1 MNHEY and CDR2 SVGAGI. CDR3 size: 12 residues. V lost 8 bases, J lost 8 bases, and 15 bases lay in between. The CDR3 protein is CASWGRVGGYTF. The CDR3 DNA reads as TGTGCCAGCTGGGGGAGGGTGGGAGGCTACACCTTC.

This clone was picked up one time. This chain uses TRBV7-2 with TRBJ2-4; TRBD2 might be the D (7 bases). Trimming left V 5 bases short and J 15 bases short, with 20 bases between. The CDR3 totals 13 residues. Germline CDR1 is SGHTA and CDR2 is FQGNSA. The CDR3 DNA sequence: TGTGCCAGCAGCCCCCAAGGGGGGGCGTTTTGGTACTTC. This translates into CASSPQGGAFWYF.

CDR3: CASSIGRAPGANVLTF. CDR3 DNA sequence: TGTGCCAGTAGTATAGGGCGGGCCCCTGGGGCCAACGTCCTGACTTTC. J is TRBJ2-6 and V is TRBV19, with a weak D call TRBD2 (5 bases). Trimming stripped 1 base from V and 2 bases from J, with 9 bases between. In germline, CDR1 is LNHDA, CDR2 SQIVND (reference sequence). The CDR3 has 16 amino acids.

This clone was counted once. The gene calls are TRBV28 and TRBJ1-1; TRBD1 matches at 8 bases. Per germline, CDR1 MDHEN and CDR2 SYDVKM. With V trimmed by 5 bases and J by 6 bases, 14 bases remained unmatched. The CDR3 sequence is 16 residues long. CDR3 in amino acids: CASSLNRDRRFAEAFF. The CDR3 region has the DNA TGTGCCAGCAGTCTCAACCGGGACAGGCGTTTCGCTGAAGCTTTCTTT.

This clone turned up a few times. This chain connects TRBV28 to TRBJ1-1; TRBD1 matches at 8 bases. Germline V gives CDR1 MDHEN, CDR2 SYDVKM. The CDR3 length is 16 residues. J was trimmed by 4 bases and V by 8 bases; bases with no gene match: 15. This chain's CDR3 is CASRMPPGGRVTEAFF. CDR3 bases: TGTGCCAGCCGAATGCCGCCAGGGGGCAGGGTCACTGAAGCTTTCTTT. The full variable domain, its missing parts supplied by reference TRBV28 and TRBJ1-1, is DVKVTQSSRYLVKRTGEKVFLECVQDMDHENMFWYRQDPGLGLRLIYFSYDVKMKEKGDIPEGYSVSREKKERFSLILESASTNQTSMYLCASRMPPGGRVTEAFFGQGTRLTVV.

This sequence joins TRBV27 and TRBJ2-2, with D tentatively TRBD2 (5 bases). Germline loops: CDR1 MNHEY, CDR2 SMNVEV (reference sequence). The CDR3 extends over 14 amino acids. Trimming removed 5 bases from V and 3 bases from J, with 10 bases in between. In nucleotides, the CDR3 is TGTGCCAGCAGTACAAACGGGGACACCGGGGAGCTGTTTTTT. This gives the protein CASSTNGDTGELFF.

This clone was observed once. The chain links TRBV19 to TRBJ2-3; perhaps TRBD2 as D (6 bases). The length of the CDR3 is 16 residues. The germline V gene has CDR1 LNHDA and CDR2 SQIVND (reference sequence). With 2 bases removed from V and 4 bases from J, the gap between germline ends came to 16 bases. The CDR3 spells CASSIFPREAPDTQYF. CDR3 DNA sequence: TGTGCCAGTAGTATATTCCCCAGGGAGGCGCCAGATACGCAGTATTTT.

The rearrangement uses TRBV7-3 and TRBJ1-1; tentatively, D is TRBD1 (6 bases). The CDR3 runs 13 residues. V lost 5 bases, J lost 5 bases, and 12 bases lay in between. Germline CDR1 and CDR2: SGHTA and FQGTGA. The CDR3 nucleotides are TGTGCCAGCAGCATCAACAGGGAAACTGAAGCTTTCTTT. Amino acid sequence: CASSINRETEAFF.